This T cell receptor (beta chain) was profiled in a study of Graves' ophthalmopathy and Graves' hyperthyroidism. The sequenced template was RNA, covering the TCR beta CDR3 region. An initial RT-PCR round employing HTBI primers preceded a second-round multiplex PCR. Each CDR3 protein gets one entry after TCRdb re-called the multiplex PCR reads with MiXCR. Counted here are 350,000 to 400,000 distinct CDR3 sequences, roughly 14% occurring once; the ten biggest clones make up roughly 7%. The germline V gene encodes CDR1 KGHDR and CDR2 SFDVKD. The CDR3 extends over 14 amino acids. As regards this clonotype: A much more abundant neighbour one base away suggests this may be a read error.

The chain joins TRBV24-1 to TRBJ1-5; D is uncertain. This receptor was identified in a young woman with stable Graves' hyperthyroidism. Material: peripheral blood. The CDR3 reads CAISARGSNQPQHF. The CDR3 region has the DNA TGTGCCATCAGTGCTCGGGGAAGCAATCAGCCCCAGCATTTT.